This TCR beta chain was sequenced for a study of cytomegalovirus exposure and HLA in healthy donors. Study context: In a later analysis, it was reported that the roughly 120 validation repertoires had been produced on the same platform as the roughly 700 repertoires belonging to the first cohort.

Trimming removed 7 bases at V and 0 bases at J, with 8 bases between. The CDR3 has 13 amino acids. The germline CDR1 and CDR2 sequences are MGHDK and SYGVNS. TCRdb keeps only in-frame clones here, not all; method: immunoSEQ multiplex PCR. The table includes about 110,000 clones, under 85% detected once. The TCR originated in a woman aged 18-29 years in good health and CMV-seronegative. The rearrangement joins TRBV25-1 to TRBJ2-3; D is ambiguous. The sample was PBMCs. This chain's CDR3 is CASIPGSTDTQYF. The CDR3 nucleotides read TGTGCCAGCATTCCCGGTAGCACAGATACGCAGTATTTT.